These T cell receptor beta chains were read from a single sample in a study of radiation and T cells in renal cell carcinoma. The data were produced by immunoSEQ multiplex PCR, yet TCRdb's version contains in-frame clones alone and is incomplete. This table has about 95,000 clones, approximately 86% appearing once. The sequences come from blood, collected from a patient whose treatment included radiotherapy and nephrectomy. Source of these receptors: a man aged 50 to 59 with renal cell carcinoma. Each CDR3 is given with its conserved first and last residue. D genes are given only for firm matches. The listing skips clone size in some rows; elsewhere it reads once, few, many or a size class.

TGTGCCTGGAGTAGAGCAGCAGGGTTTGACACTGAAGCTTTCTTT CAWSRAAGFDTEAFF TRBV30 . TRBJ1-1 . 15
TGTGCCAGCAGTCCCTTTAGGGGACTAGCGGGCTACAATGAGCAGTTCTTC CASSPFRGLAGYNEQFF TRBV27 TRBD2 TRBJ2-1 once 17
TGTGCCAGCAGCGTAGCTGGGCAGGGCGGAAACACCATATATTTT CASSVAGQGGNTIYF TRBV9 . TRBJ1-3 . 15
TGTGCCAGCAGTGGACTCGGGGACAGGGTATCCTACGAGCAGTACTTC CASSGLGDRVSYEQYF TRBV6-1 TRBD1 TRBJ2-7 . 16
TGTGCCAGCAGCCTCACAGGGGGTCGGGAGACCCAGTACTTC CASSLTGGRETQYF TRBV5-5 TRBD1 TRBJ2-5 . 14
TGCGCCAGCAGCTTGGGCGACATCGGTTCCTATGGCTACACCTTC CASSLGDIGSYGYTF TRBV5-1 . TRBJ1-2 . 15
TGTGCCAGCAGACCGATCGGGGAACACTACCAAGCTTTCTTT CASRPIGEHYQAFF TRBV6-5 . TRBJ1-1 . 14
TGTGCCAGCTCACCACTATCCCGGGACAGCTCCTACGAGCAGTACTTC CASSPLSRDSSYEQYF TRBV18 TRBD1 TRBJ2-7 . 16
TGTGCCAGCTACCGGGACAGGGGATCCGAGCAGTACTTC CASYRDRGSEQYF TRBV6-1 TRBD1 TRBJ2-7 . 13
TGTGCCAGCAGTTGGGACACGGTGAACACCGGGGAGCTGTTTTTT CASSWDTVNTGELFF TRBV6-5 . TRBJ2-2 once 15
TGTGCCAGCAGCTTAGCGGTGCCGACAGGGGGCGCATATGAAGCTTTCTTT CASSLAVPTGGAYEAFF TRBV7-8 TRBD1 TRBJ1-1 . 17
TGCGCCAGCAGCCAAGATCGTAGAGCCGGTAACTATGGCTACACCTTC CASSQDRRAGNYGYTF TRBV4-3 . TRBJ1-2 . 16
TGTGCCAGCAGCCCAAACAGAGAAGGGAACACTGAAGCTTTCTTT CASSPNREGNTEAFF TRBV4-2 . TRBJ1-1 few 15
TGCAGTATATCTACAGGATATGGCTACACCTTC CSISTGYGYTF TRBV20-1 . TRBJ1-2 . 11
TGTGCCAGCTCACGACTCAGTGGGGATCAGCCCCAGCATTTT CASSRLSGDQPQHF TRBV18 . TRBJ1-5 . 14
TGCAGCGATGGACAGAATAACTATGGCTACACCTTC CSDGQNNYGYTF TRBV29-1 . TRBJ1-2 . 12
TGTGCCAGCGTTTCCTCGGCGGGAGGGTCCTACAATGAGCAGTTCTTC CASVSSAGGSYNEQFF TRBV2 TRBD2 TRBJ2-1 . 16
TGCGCCAGCAGCACATCGACAGGGCACTCTGGGGCCAACGTCCTGACTTTC CASSTSTGHSGANVLTF TRBV5-1 TRBD1 TRBJ2-6 once 17
TGTGCCAGCAGTTACAGAATCAACACTGAAGCTTTCTTT CASSYRINTEAFF TRBV28 . TRBJ1-1 . 13
TGTGCCAGCAGCTTGAGGTTGCCTCGGGACACTGAAGCTTTCTTT CASSLRLPRDTEAFF TRBV11-1 . TRBJ1-1 . 15
TGTGCCAGCACTCGAGGGGGGAGGTACACTGAAGCTTTCTTT CASTRGGRYTEAFF TRBV7-9 . TRBJ1-1 . 14
TGTGCCAGCAGCGGGCAGACAGGGGTGGGATCACCCCTCCACTTT CASSGQTGVGSPLHF TRBV9 TRBD1 TRBJ1-6 . 15
TGTGCCAGCAGTCTCGGGACAGGGGTGGCGCGAAACATTCAGTACTTC CASSLGTGVARNIQYF TRBV28 TRBD1 TRBJ2-4 . 16
TGTGCCAGCAGTACCTCTATTCGGGGTGGCTACACCTTC CASSTSIRGGYTF TRBV27 . TRBJ1-2 . 13
TGTGCCAGCAGTGACTCAGGGGATGGGACCGGGGAGCTGTTTTTT CASSDSGDGTGELFF TRBV6-4 . TRBJ2-2 . 15
TGCGCCAGCAGCCTAAAGCAAGAGGACAGGGCTGGAAACACCATATATTTT CASSLKQEDRAGNTIYF TRBV4-1 TRBD1 TRBJ1-3 . 17
TGTGCCAGCAGATCCGGGACTCCAGGGGCGGATGAGCAGTTCTTC CASRSGTPGADEQFF TRBV7-2 . TRBJ2-1 . 15
TGTGCCAGCAGCACGGGACTAGCGTCCTACGAGCAGTACTTC CASSTGLASYEQYF TRBV11-1 TRBD2 TRBJ2-7 . 14
TGCGCCAGCTTCCTTCCAGGGAACACTGAAGCTTTCTTT CASFLPGNTEAFF TRBV10-2 . TRBJ1-1 few 13
TGTGCCTGGGCTCCAGACAGCAATCAGCCCCAGCATTTT CAWAPDSNQPQHF TRBV30 . TRBJ1-5 . 13
TGTGCCAGCGGGTTCCTAGGTCAGCCCCAGCATTTT CASGFLGQPQHF TRBV27 . TRBJ1-5 . 12
TGTGCCAGCAGCCCCCTAGCGGGGGCCTACAATGAGCAGTTCTTC CASSPLAGAYNEQFF TRBV11-2 TRBD2 TRBJ2-1 once 15
TGTGCCAGCGTAATTTCGCAAGAGACCCAGTACTTC CASVISQETQYF TRBV2 . TRBJ2-5 . 12
TGTGCCAGCAGCTTAGGAGAGACCCAGTACTTC CASSLGETQYF TRBV11-2 . TRBJ2-5 . 11
TGTGCCAGCAGCGTAGACAGCGGGGGGACCTACGAGCAGTACTTC CASSVDSGGTYEQYF TRBV9 TRBD2 TRBJ2-7 . 15
TGTGCCAGCAGCCGTACAGGGGCCAAAAACATTCAGTACTTC CASSRTGAKNIQYF TRBV7-2 . TRBJ2-4 . 14
TGTGCCAGCAGCTCACGGGTGGGGGAGAACACTGAAGCTTTCTTT CASSSRVGENTEAFF TRBV9 . TRBJ1-1 . 15
TGTGCCAGCCGACAGCCCGCGGGAGAGCAGTACTTC CASRQPAGEQYF TRBV19 . TRBJ2-7 . 12
TGCGCCAGCAGCTTGGGGACCGGGGGCGGCACCGGGGAGCTGTTTTTT CASSLGTGGGTGELFF TRBV5-1 . TRBJ2-2 . 16
TGTGCCTGGTCCAGCATCAAGGAAAAACTGTTTTTT CAWSSIKEKLFF TRBV30 . TRBJ1-4 . 12
TGTGCCAGCAGCACTCAGGACAGGGGAGAAGAGACCCAGTACTTC CASSTQDRGEETQYF TRBV5-4 TRBD1 TRBJ2-5 . 15
TGTGCCAGCAAACTGAGGGTCGATGAAAAACTGTTTTTT CASKLRVDEKLFF TRBV27 . TRBJ1-4 . 13
TGCGCCAGCTCCCTAGGACAGGGGGGCTATGGCTACACCTTC CASSLGQGGYGYTF TRBV5-1 TRBD1 TRBJ1-2 . 14